This T cell receptor (beta chain) comes out of a study of cytomegalovirus exposure and HLA in healthy donors. TCRdb keeps only in-frame clones here, not all; method: immunoSEQ multiplex PCR. Altogether more than 95,000 clones are present, 80% to 90% being singletons, with the ten largest covering roughly 2%. Germline CDR1 and CDR2: SGHDT and YYEEEE. The V end lost 1 base, the J end lost 7 bases, and 17 bases lay between the germline ends. The CDR3 is 15 residues long. This chain links TRBV5-6 with TRBJ2-5, with a possible D match to TRBD2 (6 bases). The sample was PBMCs. The TCR sequence derives from a young woman in good health and CMV-seronegative. The CDR3 is CASSLWSGEIRTQYF. The CDR3 DNA sequence: TGTGCCAGCAGCTTGTGGTCGGGAGAAATTAGGACCCAGTACTTC.